The 25 T cell receptor beta chains listed next were all sequenced from one sample in a study of tumor-infiltrating lymphocytes in primary liver carcinoma. The researchers produced TCR beta cDNA from about 510 ng total RNA with a constant-region primer. ARM-PCR was slightly modified, and three nested multiplex PCR rounds with it gave rise to the TCR beta libraries. PCR rounds one and two used TRBV1-TRBV30 forward primers with a C-beta reverse primer for around 11 cycles each. MiXCR was run by TCRdb on the multiplex PCR reads, yielding one entry per CDR3 protein. This sample has tens of thousands of distinct CDR3 sequences; 80% occur once, and the top ten carry less than 40%. Co-extraction of RNA and DNA was performed on roughly 20-31 mg of unsorted bulk tissue. The sample was liver tumor tissue from sampling region 2. The subset here: tumor region T2, inferior pole. The receptors stem from a woman aged 30 to 39 with primary liver carcinoma and hepatitis B virus infection.

Comments on this clonotype: One end of the junction varies from germline; a read error may be responsible. In DNA, the CDR3 is TGTGCCAGCAGCCCACTAGTCGGGGATTGGAGCTATGACTACACCTTC. Translated: CASSPLVGDWSYDYTF. The V call is TRBV11-2, the J call TRBJ1-2; D is undetermined. Germline CDR1 reads SGHAT; CDR2 reads FQNNGV. This CDR3 has 16 amino acids.

Concerning this clonotype: Germline is not matched at one junction end, which may reflect a read error. V usage is TRBV6-5 and J usage is TRBJ1-1; D not certain. CDR3 length equals 11 residues. Germline V gene data show CDR1 as MNHEY and CDR2 as SVGAGI. This CDR3 reads CASCYADVASF. Here the CDR3 DNA reads TGTGCCAGCTGTTACGCAGATGTAGCATCCTTT.

This clonotype appeared many times. A much larger clone sits a single nucleotide away, making a read error possible. This chain links TRBV28 with TRBJ2-1, with 9 bases lining up with TRBD2. Germline CDR1 reads MDHEN; CDR2 reads SYDVKM. The CDR3 totals 13 residues. The chain's CDR3 is CTSSLTRLAGHFF. The DNA for the CDR3 is TGTACCAGCAGTTTAACCCGCCTAGCGGGACATTTCTTC.

Turning to this clonotype: One junction end does not reproduce the germline sequence, and a read error may be involved. The V call is TRBV12-3 or TRBV12-4, the J call TRBJ2-5; D is possibly TRBD2 (6 bases). The CDR3 totals 15 residues. The CDR3 here is CANSAYPGSEESQYF. CDR3 DNA: TGCGCCAACAGCGCCTACCCCGGGAGCGAAGAGTCCCAGTACTTC.

As regards this clonotype: A junction end diverges from the germline sequence, so it may reflect a read error. The chain has TRBV6-6 and TRBJ2-6; the D call may be TRBD1 or TRBD2 (5 bases each). Germline V gene sequence: CDR1 MNHNY, CDR2 SVGAGI (reference sequence). The CDR3 runs 18 residues. The DNA of the CDR3 is TGTGCCAGCGGTTACTCGGGGATAGGGGTCTCTGGGGCCAACGTCCTGACTTTC. Protein: CASGYSGIGVSGANVLTF.

The chain employs TRBV11-1 and TRBJ2-7, with unresolved D. This CDR3 is built from 14 residues. The V gene's germline CDR1 is SGHAT and CDR2 FQDESV (reference sequence). Trimming removed 0 bases at V and 8 bases at J, with 14 bases between. CDR3 residues: CASSLATASYKQYF. The CDR3 DNA sequence: TGTGCCAGCAGCTTAGCTACGGCCTCTTACAAGCAGTACTTC.

The chain uses TRBV12-3 or TRBV12-4 and TRBJ2-7, with D perhaps TRBD1 (6 bases). V dropped 8 bases and J dropped 4 bases, with 21 bases sitting between them. The CDR3 runs 15 residues. Here the CDR3 DNA reads TGTGCCAGCGTACAATCCGGTACACAGGGATACGAGCAGTACTTC. It is translated as CASVQSGTQGYEQYF.

About this clonotype: The junction does not match germline at one end; this may be a read error. The CDR3 loop is CASSAVIRTYNEQFF. DNA of the CDR3: TGTGCCAGTAGTGCCGTGATTCGCACCTACAATGAGCAATTCTTC. The chain joins TRBV19 to TRBJ2-1; the D is unclear. The CDR3 extends over 15 amino acids. Per germline, CDR1 LNHDA and CDR2 SQIVND (reference sequence).

To note about this clonotype: At one end the junction does not follow the germline gene, possibly because of a read error. This sequence joins TRBV11-2 and TRBJ1-1; TRBD1 matches 7 bases. There are 14 residues in the CDR3. Germline V gene data show CDR1 as SGHAT and CDR2 as FQNNGV. CDR3 in amino acids: CASRYSGGRVEALF. The CDR3 DNA reads as TGTGCCAGCAGATATTCAGGGGGGAGGGTTGAAGCTTTATTT.

For this clonotype: The junction differs from germline at one of its ends, possibly a read error. The genes are TRBV11-2 and TRBJ2-1; unclear D gene. There are 14 residues in the CDR3. The germline V gene has CDR1 SGHAT and CDR2 FQNNGV. CDR3 protein: CASSLLVGKGEQLF. The CDR3 DNA sequence: TGTGCCAGCAGCCTCTTAGTGGGAAAGGGCGAGCAGCTCTTC.

In regard to this clonotype: Relative to the germline gene, one junction end is altered; a read error may explain this. This chain connects TRBV2 to TRBJ2-2, with TRBD2 identical over 13 bases. CDR1 and CDR2 from the germline V gene are SNHLY and FYNNEI. CDR3 length: 16 amino acids. The CDR3 DNA follows: TGTGGCAGCAGGAGGGGACTAGCGGGAAATACCTGGGAGCTGTTTTTT. It specifies CGSRRGLAGNTWELFF.

V gene TRBV11-2 combines with J gene TRBJ2-7; D may be TRBD2 (6 bases). Germline assignment: CDR1 SGHAT and CDR2 FQNNGV. The V end lost 9 bases, the J end lost 4 bases, and 16 bases lay between the germline ends. The CDR3 consists of 13 residues. The CDR3 is CASSTPAGYEQYF. CDR3 in DNA: TGTGCCAGTAGCACTCCGGCGGGGTACGAGCAGTACTTC.

A note on this clonotype: One end of the junction is discordant with germline, which a read error may explain. V is TRBV7-3 and J is TRBJ2-2; D is possibly TRBD2 (5 bases). The CDR3 loop spans 13 amino acids. CDR1 is SGHTA and CDR2 is FQGTGA in the germline V gene. The CDR3 sequence: CASTLIGPGELFF. In DNA form, the CDR3 reads TGTGCCAGCACCTTAATAGGTCCCGGGGAGCTGTTTTTC.

With regard to this clonotype: With a much larger clone just one base away, this may be a read error. This chain joins TRBV4-2 and TRBJ2-2, with 9 bases fitting TRBD2. This CDR3 spans 18 amino acids. The germline CDR1 and CDR2 sequences are LGHNA and YNFKEQ. V lost 2 bases and J lost 5; bases outside the gene matches: 12. The CDR3 region has the DNA TGTGCCAGCAGCCAACCCTCAGAATTAGCGGGAGTAACCGGGGAGCTGTTTTTT. Amino acid sequence: CASSQPSELAGVTGELFF.

Only a few counts were recorded for this clonotype. The rearrangement joins TRBV11-2 to TRBJ1-1, with D possibly TRBD1 on 5 matching bases. Deletions cut 9 bases from V and 5 bases from J, with 19 bases between. The CDR3 is 14 amino acids. From germline, CDR1 is SGHAT and CDR2 FQNNGV. CDR3 region: CASRYTGGRTEAFF. The CDR3 region has the DNA TGTGCCAGTAGATATACGGGGGGGAGGACTGAAGCTTTCTTT.

Concerning this clonotype itself: The junction shows a germline mismatch at one end, possibly a read error. The V call is TRBV4-1, the J call TRBJ2-1; D is ambiguous. CDR1 is MGHRA and CDR2 is YSYEKL in the germline V gene. CDR3 size: 18 residues. The CDR3 reads CASSQEWVPWSSYNEQFF. The CDR3, as DNA: TGCGCCAGTAGCCAAGAATGGGTCCCCTGGAGCTCCTACAATGAGCAGTTCTTC.

To note about this clonotype: Since no conserved phenylalanine or tryptophan closes the CDR3, a read error is the likely cause. The DNA is omitted, as the CDR3 cannot be located on it reliably, and the CDR3 follows TCRdb's listing. The chain recombines TRBV5-6 with TRBJ2-2. Termini included, the CDR3 measures 15 amino acids. Per the germline V gene, CDR1 is SGHDT and CDR2 is YYEEEE. This CDR3 is CASNLALRVTGELFL.

About this clonotype: One end of the junction fails to match germline, which may point to a read error. V and J are TRBV6-1 and TRBJ2-2; possibly TRBD1 or TRBD2 for D (6 bases each). Germline V gene data show CDR1 as MNHNS and CDR2 as SASEGT. The CDR3 length is 19 residues. The CDR3 sequence is CANSETPPGGAASTGELFF. The CDR3 coding sequence is TGTGCCAACAGTGAAACCCCTCCCGGGGGCGCCGCGAGCACCGGGGAGCTGTTTTTT.

On this clonotype: The junction departs from germline at one end; a sequencing error may be responsible. This chain joins TRBV7-8 and TRBJ2-7, with TRBD1 identical over 8 bases. Germline CDR1 is SGHVS and CDR2 is FQNEAQ. There are 15 residues in the CDR3. CDR3 in amino acids: CASSYPGQVLYDQYF. In DNA, the CDR3 is TGTGCCAGCAGTTACCCGGGACAGGTGCTCTACGATCAGTACTTC.

The J gene is TRBJ1-1, the V gene TRBV29-1, with TRBD1 identical over 9 bases. Germline V gives CDR1 SQVTM, CDR2 ANQGSEA. The CDR3 sequence is 12 residues long. CDR3 coding DNA: TGCAGGATCGGGACAGGGAGCACTGAAGCTTTCTTT. Translation: CRIGTGSTEAFF.

This clonotype was picked up many times. A read error is possible here, since a much larger clone lies one base away. The rearrangement links TRBV14 to TRBJ2-5; 13 bases match TRBD2. The germline gives CDR1 SGHDN, CDR2 FVKESK. This CDR3 has 14 amino acids. This CDR3 reads CTSSPRGLAGPQYF. Here the CDR3 DNA reads TGTACCAGCAGCCCGCGGGGACTAGCGGGACCACAGTACTTC.

This clonotype has a handful of counts. Sequence at one end of the junction differs from germline and may be a read error. V and J are TRBV5-5 and TRBJ1-6, with D unresolved. The germline gives CDR1 SGHKS, CDR2 YYEKEE (reference sequence). CDR3 size: 14 residues. CDR3 nucleotides: TGTGCCAGTAGTTTGGACGTCAGTAATTCATCCCTCCACTTT. Protein product: CASSLDVSNSSLHF.

Concerning this clonotype: No conserved phenylalanine or tryptophan ends this CDR3, so it is likely a read error. The DNA is left out, because the CDR3 cannot be placed on it with certainty; the CDR3 is given as TCRdb lists it. The CDR3 loop is CASPLIGVEEFL. This chain connects TRBV11-3 to TRBJ2-1; the listed D gene, TRBD1, was not tested against the DNA. Looked up from germline, CDR1 is SGHNT and CDR2 is YENEEA. The CDR3 contains 12 residues when both ends are counted.

With respect to this clonotype: In this CDR3 the conserved last residue, phenylalanine or tryptophan, is missing, so a read error is likely. V usage is TRBV10-3 and J usage is TRBJ2-7; TRBD2 is a possible D gene (5 bases). Germline loops: CDR1 ENHRY, CDR2 SYGVKD. This CDR3 contains 12 residues. Trimming removed 3 bases from V and 6 bases from J, with 9 bases in between. CDR3 sequence (DNA): TGTGCCATCAGTGAAACGGACTGCGAGCAGTACTTA. Residues: CAISETDCEQYL.

As concerns this clonotype: The germline gene is not matched at one end of the junction; a read error may be the cause. This chain connects TRBV6-5 to TRBJ2-6, with a tentative D call TRBD2 (6 bases). CDR1 and CDR2 (germline): MNHEY, SVGAGI. This CDR3 has 16 residues. CDR3 coding DNA: TGTGCCGGCAGCTACTCCCCGGGAGCTGGGGCCAACGTCCCGGCTTTC. Protein product: CAGSYSPGAGANVPAF.